Listed here are 7 T cell receptor beta chains from one sample, sequenced in a study of T cell repertoires in cytomegalovirus infection. One entry per CDR3 protein, called by TCRdb with MiXCR from the reads. Of more than 650,000 distinct CDR3 sequences in the sample, under 40% were seen once. Sequences were obtained from PBMCs. The source is a human donor in good health (CMV status not recorded). Some clones in this sample may be carry-over from other donors' samples.

V usage is TRBV10-3 and J usage is TRBJ2-7, with unresolved D. Germline V CDR1 and CDR2: ENHRY, SYGVKD. Trimming shortened V by 4 bases and J by 3 bases, and 10 bases separated the two germline ends. The CDR3 is made up of 13 amino acids. CDR3 sequence (DNA): TGTGCCATCAGTGTCCTCCCGGGCTACGAGCAGTACTTC. It translates to CAISVLPGYEQYF.

About this clonotype: Because it lacks the conserved phenylalanine or tryptophan at the end, this CDR3 is likely a read error. The DNA is left out, because the CDR3 cannot be placed on it with certainty; the CDR3 is given as TCRdb lists it. The CDR3 is CASSALGELGPAL. V is TRBV28 and J is TRBJ2-7; the DNA was not used to check the table's D call, TRBD1. CDR1 and CDR2 (germline): MDHEN, SYDVKM. The CDR3 is 13 amino acids in total, end residues counted.

This clonotype has more than one count but fewer than ten. The chain employs TRBV6-1 and TRBJ1-1; D unresolved. The CDR3 loop spans 13 amino acids. Germline assignment: CDR1 MNHNS and CDR2 SASEGT. V was clipped by 5 bases and J by 1 base, with 8 bases between them. This CDR3 reads CASSSKGNTEAFF. In DNA form, the CDR3 reads TGTGCCAGCAGTAGCAAGGGGAACACTGAAGCTTTCTTT.

Comments on this clonotype: Compared with germline, one end of the junction differs, possibly owing to a read error. This chain joins TRBV28 and TRBJ2-1, with unresolved D. This CDR3 is built from 14 residues. Germline CDR1 MDHEN, CDR2 SYDVKM. CDR3 sequence reads: CATGDWWTYNEKFF. DNA of the CDR3: TGTGCCACTGGGGATTGGTGGACCTACAATGAGAAGTTCTTC.

In its sample, this clonotype was seen a few times. The chain combines TRBV6-2 or TRBV6-3 with TRBJ1-5; maybe TRBD1 (6 bases). From germline, CDR1 is MNHEY and CDR2 SVGEGT. The CDR3 is 15 amino acids. V lost 2 bases and J 6 bases, leaving 14 bases between the germline ends. The CDR3 sequence is CASSYGPGGRQPQHF. CDR3 nucleotides: TGTGCCAGCAGTTACGGACCGGGGGGGCGTCAGCCCCAGCATTTT.

The CDR3 is CASSQERNQPQHF. The CDR3 DNA sequence: TGTGCCAGCTCTCAGGAGCGCAATCAGCCCCAGCATTTT. V is TRBV7-3 and J is TRBJ1-5; D is undetermined. V was cut by 8 bases and J by 2 bases, with 10 bases left in between. This CDR3 has 13 amino acids. Germline V CDR1 and CDR2: SGHTA, FQGTGA.

This clonotype appeared a few times. The chain has TRBV7-6 and TRBJ2-1, with D unresolved. The CDR3 length is 14 residues. V was shortened by 1 base and J by 8 bases, with 12 bases between the two germline ends. The V gene's germline CDR1 is SGHVS and CDR2 FNYEAQ. The CDR3 coding sequence is TGTGCCAGCAGCTTAGGCCACCTAGTTTATGAGCAGTTCTTC. This encodes CASSLGHLVYEQFF.